This T cell receptor (beta chain) was recorded in a study of T cell repertoires in cytomegalovirus infection. Germline-derived CDR1 and CDR2 are SNHLY and FYNNEI. The trim removed 5 bases at V and 9 bases at J, leaving 7 bases unmatched. The CDR3 spans 14 residues. From the reads, TCRdb called clonotypes with MiXCR, one entry per CDR3 protein. The sample lists some 180,000 distinct CDR3 sequences; roughly 15% were seen once. This TCR was sampled from a human donor in good health (CMV status not recorded). Some clones in this sample may be carry-over from other donors' samples. V usage is TRBV2 and J usage is TRBJ2-2, with 9 nucleotides matching TRBD2. Sequencing was performed on CD8+ T cells from PBMCs. The CDR3, as DNA: TGTGCCAGCAGTACGGCGGGGGGGCCCCGGGAGCTGTTTTTT. It is translated as CASSTAGGPRELFF. The full variable domain, its missing parts supplied by reference TRBV2 and TRBJ2-2, is EPEVTQTPSHQVTQMGQEVILRCVPISNHLYFYWYRQILGQKVEFLVSFYNNEISEKSEIFDDQFSVERPDGSNFTLKIRSTKLEDSAMYFCASSTAGGPRELFFGEGSRLTVL.